The 7 T cell receptor beta chains below come from one sample, sequenced in a study of patients and donors after allogeneic stem cell transplantation. In TCRdb, the RT-PCR reads were re-called with MiXCR into one record per CDR3 protein. The table records hundreds of thousands of distinct CDR3 sequences, 35% to 45% of them present only once. Specimen: blood, either unsorted or a sorted T cell fraction (not recorded which). These receptors all come from a human donor who was either an allogeneic HSCT recipient or a stem cell or donor lymphocyte infusion donor (not recorded which). It is not recorded whose cells these are; they may come from a transplant donor.

The chain is built from TRBV10-3 and TRBJ1-5; no reliable D call. Trimming shortened V by 3 bases and J by 6 bases, and 6 bases separated the two germline ends. The CDR3 length is 12 residues. Per the germline V gene, CDR1 is ENHRY and CDR2 is SYGVKD. The CDR3 DNA reads as TGTGCCATCAGTGATACGGGTCAGCCCCAGCATTTT. Translated: CAISDTGQPQHF.

This clonotype was counted a few times. The J gene is TRBJ1-2, the V gene TRBV2, with D unresolved. The V gene lost 1 base and the J gene lost 5 bases, with 11 bases spanning the gap. The germline gives CDR1 SNHLY, CDR2 FYNNEI. CDR3 size: 14 residues. Here the CDR3 reads CASSEGRGAYGYTF. The CDR3 DNA reads as TGTGCCAGCAGTGAAGGGAGAGGAGCTTATGGCTACACCTTC.

V and J are TRBV6-2 or TRBV6-3 and TRBJ1-5; D uncertain. CDR1 and CDR2 from the germline V gene are MNHEY and SVGEGT. Trimming removed 6 bases from V and 1 base from J, with 13 bases in between. The CDR3 has 15 residues. DNA of the CDR3: TGTGCCAGCAGAACGGACTCCCGGAGCAATCAGCCCCAGCATTTT. Protein: CASRTDSRSNQPQHF.

This clonotype came up many times. This chain joins TRBV12-3 or TRBV12-4 and TRBJ1-1; TRBD1 matches 8 bases. This CDR3 has 13 residues. With 8 bases clipped from V and 5 bases from J, the junction kept 7 bases outside the gene matches. Written as DNA, the CDR3 is TGTGCCAGCTCGGACAGGGTGGTGACTGAAGCTTTCTTT. Its translation: CASSDRVVTEAFF.

This clonotype was counted a few times. The CDR3 sequence is CASSETGTPNEKLFF. The CDR3, as DNA: TGCGCCAGCAGTGAGACCGGGACTCCGAATGAAAAACTGTTTTTT. This chain connects TRBV10-1 to TRBJ1-4; tentatively, D is TRBD1 (5 bases). CDR3 length: 15 amino acids. Germline CDR1 is WNHNN and CDR2 is SYGVQD (reference sequence). Trimming stripped 2 bases from V and 5 bases from J, with 12 bases between.

The chain links TRBV7-2 to TRBJ2-1; 8 bases are a match to TRBD1. Losses at the gene ends were 5 bases for V and 4 bases for J; bases not matched to a gene: 7. In germline, CDR1 is SGHTA, CDR2 FQGNSA. This CDR3 has 15 residues. The CDR3 coding sequence is TGTGCCAGCAGCCGTCCCGGACAGGGATACAATGAGCAGTTCTTC. Its protein is CASSRPGQGYNEQFF.

This clonotype was found a few times. The chain has TRBV29-1 and TRBJ1-1; D might be TRBD1 (6 bases). The CDR3 totals 14 residues. V was cut by 1 base and J by 4 bases, with 13 bases left in between. Germline assignment: CDR1 SQVTM and CDR2 ANQGSEA. CDR3 amino acids: CSVEVRGRITEAFF. The CDR3 DNA follows: TGCAGCGTTGAAGTGAGGGGGAGGATCACTGAAGCTTTCTTT.